What follows are 31 T cell receptor beta chains derived from one specimen sequenced in a study of prognosis after radiotherapy for stage I lung cancer. Two-round multiplex PCR, the amplification method, yielded TCR beta CDR3 from genomic DNA. Initially, in first-round PCR, primers specific to each TRBV and TRBJ gene were used. TCRdb used MiXCR to reprocess the multiplex PCR reads, holding one entry per CDR3 protein. The profile covers under 30,000 distinct CDR3 sequences, with about a third appearing a single time and around 10% taken by the ten largest. The sequencing used PBMCs, collected before or after stereotactic body radiation therapy (not recorded which). The source of these receptors is a donor at least 50 years old with non-small cell lung cancer.

This clonotype was recorded at least ten times. The J gene is TRBJ2-7, the V gene TRBV11-2, with 9 bases lining up with TRBD1. CDR3 length: 14 amino acids. The trim removed 4 bases at V and 6 bases at J, leaving 7 bases unmatched. In germline, CDR1 is SGHAT, CDR2 FQNNGV. The CDR3 spells CASSSSGTGLEQYF. DNA for the CDR3: TGTGCCAGCAGCTCAAGCGGGACAGGGCTCGAGCAGTACTTC.

This clonotype was observed at least ten times. CDR3 DNA: TGTGCCAGCAGCCCCAGTGGGGCGTTAGGCGGGGAGCTGTTTTTT. It codes for CASSPSGALGGELFF. The chain links TRBV4-2 to TRBJ2-2; a possible D gene is TRBD1 (5 bases). Trimming pared 4 bases from V and 7 bases from J, leaving 16 bases between. Germline CDR1 LGHNA, CDR2 YNFKEQ. The CDR3 extends over 15 amino acids.

This clonotype was seen at least ten times. The V gene is TRBV25-1, the J gene TRBJ2-1, with TRBD2 matching 12 bases. Germline V gene sequence: CDR1 MGHDK, CDR2 SYGVNS. This CDR3 contains 16 residues. The J segment lost 5 bases and the V segment lost 4 bases, leaving 6 bases of the junction unmatched. CDR3: CASSGGLAGLNNEQFF. The CDR3 bases are TGTGCCAGCAGTGGAGGACTAGCGGGATTGAACAATGAGCAGTTCTTC. Supplemented by reference TRBV25-1 and TRBJ2-1, the full variable domain reads EADIYQTPRYLVIGTGKKITLECSQTMGHDKMYWYQQDPGMELHLIHYSYGVNSTEKGDLSSESTVSRIRTEHFPLTLESARPSHTSQYLCASSGGLAGLNNEQFFGPGTRLTVL.

This clonotype came up many times. The chain joins TRBV20-1 to TRBJ2-1; 10 bases agree with TRBD2. In germline, CDR1 is DFQATT, CDR2 SNEGSKA (reference sequence). V shed 3 bases, J shed 8 bases, and the junction held 7 bases outside the gene matches. The CDR3 is 14 residues long. CDR3 region: CSARGTSDIDEQFF. The CDR3, as DNA: TGCAGTGCTAGGGGGACTAGCGATATCGATGAGCAGTTCTTC.

On this clonotype: A much larger clone differs by one base, so this may be a read error. The gene calls are TRBV29-1 and TRBJ1-2, with TRBD1 identical over 9 bases. Per the germline V gene, CDR1 is SQVTM and CDR2 is ANQGSEA. CDR3 length: 14 amino acids. The trim removed 2 bases at V and 8 bases at J, leaving 9 bases unmatched. The CDR3 sequence: CSVEQTGGDGGYTF. CDR3 sequence (DNA): TGCAGCGTTGAACAGACAGGGGGTGACGGAGGCTACACCTTC.

This clonotype showed up many times. The V and J genes are TRBV28 and TRBJ2-7; 8 bases fit TRBD1. There are 17 residues in the CDR3. Germline-derived CDR1 and CDR2 are MDHEN and SYDVKM. The V gene end was trimmed by 3 bases and the J gene end by 4 bases; junction bases not matched to a gene: 14. CDR3 in DNA: TGTGCCAGCAGTTTTTTGGCTGGTCGGGACAGGACTTACGAGCAGTACTTC. It translates to CASSFLAGRDRTYEQYF.

CDR3 bases: TGTGCCAGCAGCTTTGGGAGTAGCTGCTACAATGAGCAGTTCTTC. Translation: CASSFGSSCYNEQFF. The genes are TRBV11-2 and TRBJ2-1; maybe TRBD2 (5 bases). The CDR3 extends over 15 amino acids. CDR1 is SGHAT and CDR2 is FQNNGV in the germline V gene. Between the trimmed V and J ends, which lost 3 bases and 3 bases, there was a span of 12 bases.

This clonotype was seen many times. The gene calls are TRBV28 and TRBJ1-4; D gene ambiguous. This CDR3 is built from 15 residues. Between the trimmed V and J ends, which lost 4 bases and 4 bases, there was a span of 13 bases. The germline gives CDR1 MDHEN, CDR2 SYDVKM. The CDR3 protein is CASSSQTEHNEKLFF. The CDR3 DNA follows: TGTGCCAGCAGTTCTCAGACGGAACATAATGAAAAACTGTTTTTT. The variable domain in full, with the rest retrieved from reference TRBV28 and TRBJ1-4, is DVKVTQSSRYLVKRTGEKVFLECVQDMDHENMFWYRQDPGLGLRLIYFSYDVKMKEKGDIPEGYSVSREKKERFSLILESASTNQTSMYLCASSSQTEHNEKLFFGSGTQLSVL.

This rearrangement joins TRBV9 to TRBJ2-3, with D perhaps matching TRBD2 (5 bases). V was cut by 3 bases and J by 0 bases, with 14 bases left in between. Per germline, CDR1 SGDLS and CDR2 YYNGEE. This CDR3 is 16 amino acids long. The CDR3 bases are TGTGCCAGCAGCGCCGAGGGAGTCCCTAGCACAGATACGCAGTATTTT. This sequence encodes CASSAEGVPSTDTQYF.

The genes are TRBV19 and TRBJ1-5, with 8 nucleotides matching TRBD1. The germline V gene has CDR1 LNHDA and CDR2 SQIVND (reference sequence). V lost 6 bases, J lost 5 bases, and 9 bases stayed unmatched. The CDR3 totals 15 residues. CDR3 nucleotides: TGTGCCAGTAGACAAGGACAGGGTTCGTATCAGCCCCAGCATTTT. Translated, it gives CASRQGQGSYQPQHF.

V and J are TRBV2 and TRBJ2-3, with unresolved D. With 6 bases removed from V and 0 bases from J, the gap between germline ends came to 10 bases. The CDR3 is 14 residues long. Germline V gene data show CDR1 as SNHLY and CDR2 as FYNNEI. In nucleotides, the CDR3 is TGTGCCAGCAGCCCGGACGCTAGCACAGATACGCAGTATTTT. As protein: CASSPDASTDTQYF.

This chain links TRBV6-4 with TRBJ2-7, with D perhaps TRBD1 (6 bases). This CDR3 comprises 11 residues. V lost 8 bases, J lost 3 bases, and 8 bases lay in between. CDR1 is MRHNA and CDR2 is SNTAGT in the germline V gene. CDR3 bases: TGTGCCAGCGGGGGCGGCTACGAGCAGTACTTC. Translated, it gives CASGGGYEQYF.

The chain combines TRBV9 with TRBJ2-1; D is unresolved. V shed 0 bases and J shed 10 bases, with 14 bases lying between them. There are 14 residues in the CDR3. Germline V lookup: CDR1 SGDLS, CDR2 YYNGEE. CDR3 nucleotide sequence: TGTGCCAGCAGCGTAGACCCGTTGCCCAACGAGCAGTTCTTC. Its protein product is CASSVDPLPNEQFF.

Note on this clonotype: A far larger clone lies a single base away; this is likely a read error. The conserved final phenylalanine or tryptophan is absent from the CDR3, which likely points to a read error. The rearrangement joins TRBV6-2 or TRBV6-3 to TRBJ2-5; the D gene is possibly TRBD2 (5 bases). V gave up 5 bases and J gave up 2 bases, with 18 bases separating them. The CDR3 sequence is 16 residues long. The germline CDR1 and CDR2 sequences are MNHEY and SVGEGT. CDR3 bases: TGTGCCAGCAGTGTTACCCTTGGGAGCGTTCAAGAGACCCAGTACTTA. The encoded protein is CASSVTLGSVQETQYL.

The table lists this clonotype with many counts. This chain links TRBV30 with TRBJ2-1; 10 positions agree with TRBD1. From germline, CDR1 is GTSNPN and CDR2 SVGIG (reference sequence). The CDR3 extends over 14 amino acids. V lost 2 bases and J lost 8; bases outside the gene matches: 6. The CDR3 protein is CAWSTGTGDDEQFF. CDR3 nucleotide sequence: TGTGCCTGGAGTACCGGGACAGGGGACGATGAGCAGTTCTTC.

There are many counts of this clonotype. The V gene is TRBV6-1, the J gene TRBJ1-2; maybe TRBD1 (6 bases). Germline V gene data show CDR1 as MNHNS and CDR2 as SASEGT. Trimming took 7 bases from V and 5 from J, leaving 17 bases between them. The CDR3 spans 14 residues. CDR3 amino acids: CASIPRQVIYGYTF. Written as DNA, the CDR3 is TGTGCCAGCATTCCCAGACAGGTTATATATGGCTACACCTTC.

A word on this clonotype: A far larger clone is only one base removed, so a read error is likely. The chain links TRBV6-9 to TRBJ2-5; D ambiguous. The germline V and J ends were trimmed by 3 bases and 5 bases, with 13 bases remaining between them. Germline CDR1 MNHGY, CDR2 SVAAGI. The CDR3 sequence is 14 residues long. CDR3 DNA sequence: TGTGCCAGCAGTTACAACCCTGTTGGGGAGACCCAGTACTTC. Translating it yields CASSYNPVGETQYF.

This clonotype came up many times. V and J are TRBV29-1 and TRBJ2-1; 9 nucleotides match TRBD2. V dropped 3 bases and J dropped 7; count of bases not matched to a gene: 4. The CDR3 consists of 13 residues. The germline V gene encodes CDR1 SQVTM and CDR2 ANQGSEA. The CDR3 here is CSVEREGRNEQFF. The CDR3, as DNA: TGCAGCGTTGAGCGGGAGGGCCGTAATGAGCAGTTCTTC.

This clonotype is medium-sized (0.01 to 0.1%) within its sample. This chain connects TRBV19 to TRBJ2-7, with 7 bases lining up with TRBD1. In germline, CDR1 is LNHDA, CDR2 SQIVND (reference sequence). The CDR3 is 14 amino acids. The V gene end was trimmed by 6 bases and the J gene end by 2 bases; junction bases not matched to a gene: 7. The CDR3 DNA reads TGTGCCAGTAGCTGGACAGGAACCACCTACGAGCAGTACTTC. Protein: CASSWTGTTYEQYF.

This clonotype is termed medium-sized. This chain uses TRBV6-5 with TRBJ1-6, with D possibly being TRBD1 (5 bases). The CDR3 totals 16 residues. CDR1 is MNHEY, CDR2 SVGAGI, per germline. Trimming took off 9 bases at V and 6 bases at J, with 21 bases between the two ends. The CDR3 spells CASITGAGRINSPLHF. The CDR3 DNA follows: TGTGCCAGTATTACGGGAGCGGGACGGATTAATTCACCCCTCCACTTT.

This clonotype occurred many times. The rearrangement uses TRBV19 and TRBJ2-7; no definite D call. Between the trimmed V and J ends, which lost 3 bases and 2 bases, there was a span of 14 bases. Per the germline V gene, CDR1 is LNHDA and CDR2 is SQIVND (reference sequence). CDR3 length: 15 residues. The CDR3 DNA reads TGTGCCAGTAGTATCGGGCCCTCAGAAGCCTACGAGCAGTACTTC. It encodes CASSIGPSEAYEQYF.

This rearrangement joins TRBV10-3 to TRBJ2-1; D gene uncertain. V lost 10 bases and J lost 1, with 14 bases in between. Germline V CDR1 and CDR2: ENHRY, SYGVKD. The CDR3 extends over 14 amino acids. The CDR3 nucleotides are TGTGCCACCCGCCCATCTCATTCCTACAATGAGCAGTTCTTC. Its translation: CATRPSHSYNEQFF.

This clonotype was detected only once. J is TRBJ1-2 and V is TRBV6-5; perhaps TRBD1 as D (5 bases). The CDR3 loop spans 13 amino acids. Germline V gene sequence: CDR1 MNHEY, CDR2 SVGAGI. Deletions cut 4 bases from V and 8 bases from J, with 14 bases between. The CDR3 DNA follows: TGTGCCAGCAGTTTCCGGTCAGGGACCGGCTACACCTTC. This codes for CASSFRSGTGYTF.

To note about this clonotype: A much larger clone lies a single base off, so this may be a read error. Given the absence of the conserved phenylalanine or tryptophan at the CDR3 end, a read error is likely. The V and J genes are TRBV2 and TRBJ2-5, with D perhaps TRBD1 or TRBD2 (6 bases each). This CDR3 is 16 amino acids long. Germline-derived CDR1 and CDR2 are SNHLY and FYNNEI. V shed 4 bases and J shed 3 bases, with 18 bases lying between them. This CDR3 is CASSGTSGGWEETQYL. The CDR3 DNA follows: TGTGCCAGCAGTGGGACCTCCGGGGGCTGGGAAGAGACCCAGTACCTC.

By share of the sample, this clonotype is medium-sized. This rearrangement joins TRBV12-3 or TRBV12-4 to TRBJ2-3; D possibly corresponds to TRBD2 (5 bases). V lost 4 bases to trimming and J lost 2 bases, with 10 bases between them. The CDR3 length is 14 residues. CDR3: CASSYRGTTDTQYF. The CDR3 DNA reads TGTGCCAGCAGTTACCGGGGTACCACAGATACGCAGTATTTT.

The table lists this clonotype with many counts. V usage is TRBV20-1 and J usage is TRBJ2-5; TRBD2 matches 7 bases. Losses at the gene ends were 0 bases for V and 2 bases for J; bases not matched to a gene: 9. The CDR3 runs 16 residues. Germline CDR1 reads DFQATT; CDR2 reads SNEGSKA (reference sequence). This CDR3 reads CSAREPNAGVQETQYF. The CDR3 coding sequence is TGCAGTGCTAGAGAACCGAACGCGGGGGTTCAAGAGACCCAGTACTTC.

Note on this clonotype: A far larger clone is one base from this, pointing to a likely read error. V is TRBV7-2 and J is TRBJ1-2; no firm D call. CDR1 is SGHTA, CDR2 FQGNSA, per germline. V lost 7 bases and J lost 4, with 19 bases in between. The CDR3 is 15 amino acids. The CDR3 is CASNYSAVGFYGYTF. The CDR3 nucleotides read TGTGCCAGCAACTATTCGGCAGTAGGGTTCTATGGCTACACCTTC.

This clonotype was seen ten or more times. The V gene is TRBV25-1, the J gene TRBJ2-2; unclear D gene. From germline, CDR1 is MGHDK and CDR2 SYGVNS. CDR3 size: 15 residues. V was trimmed by 1 base and J by 3 bases, leaving 9 bases between them. The CDR3 DNA is TGTGCCAGCAGTGAATCTTGGGGATACACCGGGGAGCTGTTTTTT. Translating it yields CASSESWGYTGELFF. Variable domain in full (rest from reference TRBV25-1 and TRBJ2-2): EADIYQTPRYLVIGTGKKITLECSQTMGHDKMYWYQQDPGMELHLIHYSYGVNSTEKGDLSSESTVSRIRTEHFPLTLESARPSHTSQYLCASSESWGYTGELFFGEGSRLTVL.

In its sample, this clonotype was seen many times. The V and J genes are TRBV11-2 and TRBJ1-3; 7 nucleotides line up with TRBD1. Germline-derived CDR1 and CDR2 are SGHAT and FQNNGV. The CDR3 spans 14 residues. The J segment lost 2 bases and the V segment lost 4 bases, leaving 2 bases of the junction unmatched. CDR3 protein: CASSWQGAGNTIYF. CDR3 coding DNA: TGTGCCAGCAGCTGGCAGGGGGCTGGAAACACCATATATTTT.

This clonotype was counted ten times or more. The chain uses TRBV19 and TRBJ2-2, with D unresolved. The CDR3 runs 15 residues. Trimming left V 5 bases short and J 6 bases short, with 16 bases between. Looked up from germline, CDR1 is LNHDA and CDR2 is SQIVND (reference sequence). CDR3 in amino acids: CASSRSRAPAGELFF. CDR3 coding DNA: TGTGCCAGTAGTCGTAGCAGAGCCCCCGCCGGGGAGCTGTTTTTT.

To note about this clonotype: A single base is all that separates this from a far larger clone, so a read error is likely. The chain recombines TRBV6-9 with TRBJ1-1; no definite D call. The germline V and J ends were trimmed by 1 base and 1 base, with 4 bases remaining between them. Looked up from germline, CDR1 is MNHGY and CDR2 is SVAAGI. CDR3 size: 13 residues. CDR3 protein: CASSYWWNTEAFF. For the CDR3, the DNA is TGTGCCAGCAGTTATTGGTGGAACACTGAAGCTTTCTTT.